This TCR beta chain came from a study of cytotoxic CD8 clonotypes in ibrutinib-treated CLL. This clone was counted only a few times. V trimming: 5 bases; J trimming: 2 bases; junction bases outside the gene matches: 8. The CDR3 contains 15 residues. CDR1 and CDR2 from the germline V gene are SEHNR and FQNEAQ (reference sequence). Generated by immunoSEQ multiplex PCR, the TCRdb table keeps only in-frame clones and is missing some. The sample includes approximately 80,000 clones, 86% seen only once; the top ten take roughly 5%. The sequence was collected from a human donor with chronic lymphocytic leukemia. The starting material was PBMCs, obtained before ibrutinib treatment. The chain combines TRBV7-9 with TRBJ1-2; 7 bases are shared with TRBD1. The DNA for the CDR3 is TGTGCCAGCAGCAAGACAGGGCGACTAAACTATGGCTACACCTTC. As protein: CASSKTGRLNYGYTF.